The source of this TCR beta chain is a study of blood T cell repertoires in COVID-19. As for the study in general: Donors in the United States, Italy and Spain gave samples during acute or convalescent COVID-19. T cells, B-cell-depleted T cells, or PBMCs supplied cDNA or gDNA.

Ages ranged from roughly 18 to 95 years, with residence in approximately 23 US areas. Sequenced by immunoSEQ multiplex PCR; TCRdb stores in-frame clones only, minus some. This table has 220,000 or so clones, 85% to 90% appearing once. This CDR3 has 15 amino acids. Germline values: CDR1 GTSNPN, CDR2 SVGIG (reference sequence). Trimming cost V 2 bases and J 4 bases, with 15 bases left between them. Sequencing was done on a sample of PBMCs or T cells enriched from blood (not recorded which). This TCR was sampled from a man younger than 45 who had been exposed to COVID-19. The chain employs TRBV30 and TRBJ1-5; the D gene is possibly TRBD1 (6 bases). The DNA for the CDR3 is TGTGCCTGGAGTATAACAGGGAGCGCAAATCAGCCCCAGCATTTT. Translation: CAWSITGSANQPQHF.